This entry lists 20 T cell receptor beta chains sequenced from one sample in a study of blood T cell repertoires in COVID-19 (dated by TCRdb to the early 2020s). Library preparation employed the immunoSEQ multiplex PCR assay. The table comes from immuneACCESS by way of TCRdb, which keeps in-frame sequences with V and J called. Part of the clones is missing from these tables; in studies checked, under half for an unresolved V gene and the rest for unknown reasons. In all, the sample holds 200,000 to 300,000 clones, and more than 85% of those were seen once. The top ten clonotypes cover about 5% of the sample. Source material: peripheral blood. The receptor source for this set is a woman aged 55-75 years with COVID-19, enrolled during active disease.

The rearrangement uses TRBV30 and TRBJ1-1, with unresolved D. Germline V CDR1 and CDR2: GTSNPN, SVGIG (reference sequence). The CDR3 has 16 residues. V lost 2 bases, J lost 1 base, and 17 bases lay in between. CDR3 amino acids: CAWSPRGPLGNTEAFF. CDR3 sequence (DNA): TGTGCCTGGAGTCCCCGCGGGCCCTTGGGGAACACTGAAGCTTTCTTT.

V is TRBV27 and J is TRBJ2-3; 8 positions match TRBD1. The V and J ends lost 0 bases and 4 bases, in that order; junction bases with no gene match: 3. Per germline, CDR1 MNHEY and CDR2 SMNVEV (reference sequence). The CDR3 sequence is 15 residues long. The CDR3 region is CASSLSRGQADTQYF. The CDR3 DNA is TGTGCCAGCAGTTTATCCAGGGGGCAGGCAGATACGCAGTATTTT.

J is TRBJ1-2 and V is TRBV6-6; 10 nucleotides align to TRBD1. CDR1 MNHNY and CDR2 SVGAGI come from the germline V gene (reference sequence). Trimming removed 6 bases from V and 1 base from J; junction bases left unmatched: 5. This CDR3 has 15 amino acids. The CDR3 sequence: CASRRDRGSNYGYTF. Written as DNA, the CDR3 is TGTGCCAGCAGAAGGGACAGGGGAAGTAACTATGGCTACACCTTC.

The chain uses TRBV4-1 and TRBJ2-1; D possibly corresponds to TRBD2 (6 bases). The CDR3 contains 16 residues. Germline loops: CDR1 MGHRA, CDR2 YSYEKL. Trimming removed 1 base at V and 0 bases at J, with 10 bases between. The CDR3 DNA reads TGCGCCAGCAGCCAAGGGCCTAGCGACTCCTACAATGAGCAGTTCTTC. This sequence encodes CASSQGPSDSYNEQFF.

This clone was observed a few times. The V and J genes are TRBV10-1 and TRBJ2-2; 7 bases fit TRBD1. CDR3 length: 14 amino acids. From germline, CDR1 is WNHNN and CDR2 SYGVQD (reference sequence). With 6 bases clipped from V and 4 bases from J, the junction kept 5 bases outside the gene matches. The CDR3 DNA follows: TGCGCCAGCAGCGGACAGGCGTCCACCGGGGAGCTGTTTTTT. As protein: CASSGQASTGELFF.

The chain carries TRBV28 and TRBJ2-1; 7 bases are a match to TRBD2. This CDR3 is built from 15 residues. J was trimmed by 8 bases and V by 5 bases; bases with no gene match: 12. CDR1 MDHEN and CDR2 SYDVKM come from the germline V gene. The CDR3 coding sequence is TGTGCCAGCAGTACCGCGGGAGTGCGGCGGGATGAGCAGTTCTTC. Protein product: CASSTAGVRRDEQFF.

V usage is TRBV18 and J usage is TRBJ1-5; the match to TRBD1 covers 10 bases. Germline assignment: CDR1 KGHSH and CDR2 LQKENI. V dropped 2 bases and J dropped 0; count of bases not matched to a gene: 4. This CDR3 region has 17 residues. The CDR3 spells CASSPGGQGPSNQPQHF. CDR3 coding DNA: TGTGCCAGCTCACCAGGGGGACAGGGGCCTAGCAATCAGCCCCAGCATTTT.

The chain recombines TRBV24-1 with TRBJ2-1; TRBD2 aligns across 7 bases. From germline, CDR1 is KGHDR and CDR2 SFDVKD. The CDR3 is 16 amino acids. V shed 4 bases, J shed 6 bases, and the junction held 11 bases outside the gene matches. The CDR3: CATSDANRGGRNEQFF. The CDR3 DNA sequence: TGTGCCACCAGTGACGCCAATCGCGGGGGACGCAATGAGCAGTTCTTC.

This chain's CDR3 is CASSLSPRETDEQFF. The CDR3 DNA is TGTGCCAGCAGCTTATCACCGCGGGAGACCGATGAGCAGTTCTTC. The genes are TRBV7-3 and TRBJ2-1; 7 nucleotides match TRBD2. The CDR3 consists of 15 residues. The germline gives CDR1 SGHTA, CDR2 FQGTGA. V shed 2 bases, J shed 8 bases, and the junction held 9 bases outside the gene matches.

The chain carries TRBV9 and TRBJ1-2, with 7 nucleotides matching TRBD1. Germline lookup yields CDR1 SGDLS and CDR2 YYNGEE. The CDR3 contains 15 residues. V shed 4 bases and J 4 bases; nucleotides not matched to a gene: 10. The CDR3 coding sequence is TGTGCCAGCAGCTCCCCGACAGGGCGGGGCTATGGCTACACCTTC. Its translation is CASSSPTGRGYGYTF.

CDR3 coding DNA: TGTGCCAGTACCGAGAATTCCGGGACTAGCGGATACCAAGAGACCCAGTACTTC. Translating it yields CASTENSGTSGYQETQYF. This chain joins TRBV19 and TRBJ2-5, with 11 bases matching TRBD2. This CDR3 spans 18 amino acids. V lost 7 bases, J lost 0 bases, and 13 bases stayed unmatched. CDR1 and CDR2 (germline): LNHDA, SQIVND (reference sequence).

The gene calls are TRBV28 and TRBJ1-5, with D tentatively TRBD1 (5 bases). V was shortened by 6 bases and J by 7 bases, with 16 bases between the two germline ends. This CDR3 is built from 14 residues. Germline V lookup: CDR1 MDHEN, CDR2 SYDVKM. The CDR3 protein is CASSRLDKVQPQHF. DNA of the CDR3: TGTGCCAGCAGCCGATTGGACAAGGTGCAGCCCCAGCATTTT.

The chain is built from TRBV5-5 and TRBJ2-7; 11 bases are a match to TRBD2. The CDR3 has 17 residues. After removal of 1 base from V and 0 bases from J, the junction contained 6 bases not matched to a gene. Per germline, CDR1 SGHKS and CDR2 YYEKEE (reference sequence). The CDR3 sequence is CASSLKGLAARSYEQYF. DNA for the CDR3: TGTGCCAGCAGCTTGAAGGGACTAGCGGCCCGCTCCTACGAGCAGTACTTC. The full variable domain, completed using reference TRBV5-5 and TRBJ2-7, is DAGVTQSPTHLIKTRGQQVTLRCSPISGHKSVSWYQQVLGQGPQFIFQYYEKEERGRGNFPDRFSARQFPNYSSELNVNALLLGDSALYLCASSLKGLAARSYEQYFGPGTRLTVT.

The chain links TRBV6-5 to TRBJ1-5, with 7 bases aligning to TRBD1. The J segment lost 6 bases and the V segment lost 2 bases, leaving 10 bases of the junction unmatched. In germline, CDR1 is MNHEY, CDR2 SVGAGI. This CDR3 has 16 amino acids. The CDR3 loop reads CASSYPRDRVGQPQHF. CDR3 in DNA: TGTGCCAGCAGTTACCCCAGAGACAGGGTGGGTCAGCCCCAGCATTTT.

The chain links TRBV27 to TRBJ1-1; 9 nucleotides align to TRBD1. The junction had 7 bases not matched to a gene; V was cut back by 4 bases and J by 4 bases. Germline CDR1 reads MNHEY; CDR2 reads SMNVEV (reference sequence). The CDR3 consists of 15 residues. The CDR3 bases are TGTGCCAGCAGTTCCGGGACAGGGTGGGGCACTGAAGCTTTCTTT. It translates to CASSSGTGWGTEAFF.

The genes are TRBV12-3 or TRBV12-4 and TRBJ2-1, with D perhaps matching TRBD2 (6 bases). The CDR3 has 13 residues. V lost 6 bases to trimming and J lost 4 bases, with 10 bases between them. DNA of the CDR3: TGTGCCAGCAGGCGGGATGGGTACAATGAGCAGTTCTTC. Its translation: CASRRDGYNEQFF.

V is TRBV7-6 and J is TRBJ2-1; maybe TRBD2 (6 bases). Trimming removed 1 base from V and 7 bases from J, with 17 bases in between. CDR1 SGHVS and CDR2 FNYEAQ come from the germline V gene. CDR3 length: 16 amino acids. In DNA form, the CDR3 reads TGTGCCAGCAGCTTAGAGATCCGGGAGCGAGGTAATGAGCAGTTCTTC. This encodes CASSLEIRERGNEQFF.

The gene calls are TRBV28 and TRBJ2-3; D uncertain. Germline CDR1 MDHEN, CDR2 SYDVKM. This CDR3 is built from 13 residues. With 3 bases removed from V and 4 bases from J, the gap between germline ends came to 8 bases. CDR3 coding DNA: TGTGCCAGCAGTTTGAGCAGCGCAGATACGCAGTATTTT. Translated: CASSLSSADTQYF.

The chain links TRBV4-2 to TRBJ1-1, with 11 nucleotides matching TRBD1. This CDR3 contains 17 residues. Losses at the gene ends were 4 bases for V and 7 bases for J; bases not matched to a gene: 14. Germline lookup yields CDR1 LGHNA and CDR2 YNFKEQ. For the CDR3, the DNA is TGTGCCAGCAGCCGTACACCGGGACAGGGGGTGATAATTGAAGCTTTCTTT. It translates to CASSRTPGQGVIIEAFF.

The chain joins TRBV6-2 or TRBV6-3 to TRBJ2-1; the match to TRBD2 covers 13 bases. This CDR3 region has 20 residues. From germline, CDR1 is MNHEY and CDR2 SVGEGT. V was pared by 6 bases and J by 5 bases, with 19 bases of the junction left unmatched. CDR3 in DNA: TGTGCCAGCAGCGCTCCTACTAGCGGGAGGGCCGGCTGGTTCGACAATGAGCAGTTCTTC. Encoded protein: CASSAPTSGRAGWFDNEQFF.